This T cell receptor beta chain was recovered during a study of monozygotic twins with inflammatory bowel disease. Study outcomes and limitations: Healthy twins showed more clonotype sharing with others than IBD patients, especially patients with disease activity. Among patients, repertoires may have gained variability from differing immunosuppressive treatments. T cell subtypes were not distinguishable in this analysis.

With regard to this clonotype: Its antigen is undetermined.

Starting material for each TCR library was around 3,600 ng of total RNA. From the 5' RACE reads, TCRdb lists one entry per CDR3 protein and no DNA. Listed are approximately 390,000 distinct CDR3 sequences; around 2.4% falls within the top ten. Germline V gene lookup returns CDR1 MNHEY and CDR2 SMNVEV (reference sequence). The CDR3 length is 13 residues. The rearrangement uses TRBV27 and TRBJ2-2; TCRdb reports TRBD2, a call that lacks DNA to check it against. This sequence was found in a human donor with ulcerative colitis or Crohn's disease, or a healthy co-twin of an affected twin (not recorded which). Input material: blood. CDR3: CASSKGRTGELFF.